This TCR beta chain was observed in a study of cytomegalovirus exposure and HLA in healthy donors. Study results and caveats: The study recorded fewer than 200 TCR beta chains that were cytomegalovirus-associated.

Sequencing used immunoSEQ multiplex PCR; TCRdb keeps in-frame clones, though not all of them. The data show 150,000 to 200,000 clones, about 95% seen once. Germline V gene data show CDR1 as LGHNA and CDR2 as YSLEER. There are 15 residues in the CDR3. Trimming pared 2 bases from V and 0 bases from J, leaving 10 bases between. Points on this clone: No antigen is known for it.

The chain employs TRBV4-3 and TRBJ1-2, with D unclear. The sample consisted of PBMCs. The sequence came from a woman aged 18 to 35 in good health and CMV-seronegative. CDR3 amino acids: CASSQLMGANYGYTF. The CDR3 bases are TGCGCCAGCAGCCAACTTATGGGAGCTAACTATGGCTACACCTTC.